This T cell receptor (beta chain) was recorded in a study of blood T cell repertoires in COVID-19. For the study at large: Acute and convalescent COVID-19 specimens originated in the United States, Italy and Spain. In each case, the material was cDNA or gDNA derived from T cells, B-cell-depleted T cells, or PBMCs.

Measured with immunoSEQ multiplex PCR; TCRdb has only the in-frame clones, and not every one. The sample holds about 71,000 clones, about four fifths seen once. This clone came up a few times. Looked up from germline, CDR1 is SEHNR and CDR2 is FQNEAQ (reference sequence). V shed 5 bases, J shed 0 bases, and the junction held 13 bases outside the gene matches. The CDR3 sequence is 19 residues long. The receptor was isolated from a woman older than 75 with acute or convalescent COVID-19. The rearrangement uses TRBV7-9 and TRBJ2-6; 7 positions match TRBD1. The source material was peripheral blood. CDR3 amino acids: CASSTLRDSGHSGANVLTF. CDR3 in DNA: TGTGCCAGCAGCACCCTCCGGGACAGTGGACACTCTGGGGCCAACGTCCTGACTTTC.